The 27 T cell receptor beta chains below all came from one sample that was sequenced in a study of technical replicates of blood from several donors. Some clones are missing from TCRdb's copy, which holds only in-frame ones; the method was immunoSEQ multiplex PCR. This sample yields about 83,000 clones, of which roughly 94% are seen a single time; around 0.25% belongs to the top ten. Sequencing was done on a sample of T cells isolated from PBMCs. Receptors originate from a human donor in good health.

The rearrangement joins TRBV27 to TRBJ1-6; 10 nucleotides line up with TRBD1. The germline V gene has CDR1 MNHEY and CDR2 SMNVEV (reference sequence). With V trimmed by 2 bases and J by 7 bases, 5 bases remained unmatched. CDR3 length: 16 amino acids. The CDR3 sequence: CASSLIPDRGNSPLHF. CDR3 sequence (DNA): TGTGCCAGCAGTTTAATCCCGGACAGGGGGAATTCACCCCTCCACTTT.

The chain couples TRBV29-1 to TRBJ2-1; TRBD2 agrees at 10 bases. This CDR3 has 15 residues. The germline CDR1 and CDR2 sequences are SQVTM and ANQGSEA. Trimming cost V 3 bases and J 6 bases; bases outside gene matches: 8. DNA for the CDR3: TGCAGCGTTGACCCAGCGGGAGGGCCCATCAATGAGCAGTTCTTC. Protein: CSVDPAGGPINEQFF.

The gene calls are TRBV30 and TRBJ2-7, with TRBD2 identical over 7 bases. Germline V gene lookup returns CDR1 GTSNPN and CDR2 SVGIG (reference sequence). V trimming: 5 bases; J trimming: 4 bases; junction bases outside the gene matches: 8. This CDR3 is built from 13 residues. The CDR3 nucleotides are TGTGCCTGGGAGATCGGCGGGGGTTACGAGCAGTACTTC. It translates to CAWEIGGGYEQYF.

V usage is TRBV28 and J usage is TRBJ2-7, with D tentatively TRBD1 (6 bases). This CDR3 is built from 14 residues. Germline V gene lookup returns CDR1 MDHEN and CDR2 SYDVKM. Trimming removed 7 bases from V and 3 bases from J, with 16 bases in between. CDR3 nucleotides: TGTGCCAGCATAGGCCGGGACACCGACTACGAGCAGTACTTC. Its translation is CASIGRDTDYEQYF. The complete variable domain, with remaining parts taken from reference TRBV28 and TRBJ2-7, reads DVKVTQSSRYLVKRTGEKVFLECVQDMDHENMFWYRQDPGLGLRLIYFSYDVKMKEKGDIPEGYSVSREKKERFSLILESASTNQTSMYLCASIGRDTDYEQYFGPGTRLTVT.

This CDR3 reads CASSQVSVREQFF. The CDR3 DNA reads as TGCGCCAGCAGCCAAGTCAGTGTTCGTGAGCAGTTCTTC. The V call is TRBV4-1, the J call TRBJ2-1; no definite D call. V was shortened by 1 base and J by 9 bases, with 10 bases between the two germline ends. CDR1 and CDR2 (germline): MGHRA, YSYEKL. CDR3 length: 13 amino acids.

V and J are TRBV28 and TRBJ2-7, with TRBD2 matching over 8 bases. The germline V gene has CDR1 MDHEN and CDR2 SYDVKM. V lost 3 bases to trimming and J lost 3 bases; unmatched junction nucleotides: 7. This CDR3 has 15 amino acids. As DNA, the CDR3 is TGTGCCAGCAGTTTGGACAGCGGGAGAGGCTACGAGCAGTACTTC. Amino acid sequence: CASSLDSGRGYEQYF. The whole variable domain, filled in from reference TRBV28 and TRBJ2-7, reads DVKVTQSSRYLVKRTGEKVFLECVQDMDHENMFWYRQDPGLGLRLIYFSYDVKMKEKGDIPEGYSVSREKKERFSLILESASTNQTSMYLCASSLDSGRGYEQYFGPGTRLTVT.

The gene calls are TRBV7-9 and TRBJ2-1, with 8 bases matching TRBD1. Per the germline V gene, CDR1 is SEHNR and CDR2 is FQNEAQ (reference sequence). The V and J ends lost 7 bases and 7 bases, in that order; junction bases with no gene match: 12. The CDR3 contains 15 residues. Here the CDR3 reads CASTIRQGAGNEQFF. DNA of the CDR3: TGTGCCAGCACGATCCGTCAGGGGGCAGGGAATGAGCAGTTCTTC.

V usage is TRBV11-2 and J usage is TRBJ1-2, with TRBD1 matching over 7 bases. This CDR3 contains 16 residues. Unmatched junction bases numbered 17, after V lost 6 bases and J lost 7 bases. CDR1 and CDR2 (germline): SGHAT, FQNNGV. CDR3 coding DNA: TGTGCCAGCAGTCCAAGGGGCGACAGGGAACCGCTTGGCTACACCTTC. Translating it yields CASSPRGDREPLGYTF.

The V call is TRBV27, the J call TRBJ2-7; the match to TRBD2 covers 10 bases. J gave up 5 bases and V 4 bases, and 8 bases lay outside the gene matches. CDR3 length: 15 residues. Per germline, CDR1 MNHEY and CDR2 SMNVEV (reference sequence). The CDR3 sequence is CASSSSPLAGNEQYF. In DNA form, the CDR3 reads TGTGCCAGCAGTTCCAGTCCACTAGCGGGAAACGAGCAGTACTTC.

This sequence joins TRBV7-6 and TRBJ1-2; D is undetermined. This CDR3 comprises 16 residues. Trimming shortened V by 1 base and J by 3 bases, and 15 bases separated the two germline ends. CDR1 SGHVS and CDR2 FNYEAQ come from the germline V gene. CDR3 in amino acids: CASSLGEGGHYYGYTF. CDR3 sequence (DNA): TGTGCCAGCAGCTTAGGCGAGGGCGGTCATTACTATGGCTACACCTTC.

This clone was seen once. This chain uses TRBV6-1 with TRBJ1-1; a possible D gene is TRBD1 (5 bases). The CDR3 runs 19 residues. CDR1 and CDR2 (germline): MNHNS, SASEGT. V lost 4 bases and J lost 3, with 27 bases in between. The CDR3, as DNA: TGTGCCAGCAGTGTCGGCCATCCTCGATTCAGGGTGAGCGACACTGAAGCTTTCTTT. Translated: CASSVGHPRFRVSDTEAFF.

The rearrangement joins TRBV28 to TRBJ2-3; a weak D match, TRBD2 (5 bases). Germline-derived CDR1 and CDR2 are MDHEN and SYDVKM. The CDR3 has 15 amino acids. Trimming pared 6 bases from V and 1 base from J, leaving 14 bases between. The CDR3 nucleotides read TGTGCCAGCAGGGCGGGTGGAGCTGGCACAGATACGCAGTATTTT. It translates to CASRAGGAGTDTQYF.

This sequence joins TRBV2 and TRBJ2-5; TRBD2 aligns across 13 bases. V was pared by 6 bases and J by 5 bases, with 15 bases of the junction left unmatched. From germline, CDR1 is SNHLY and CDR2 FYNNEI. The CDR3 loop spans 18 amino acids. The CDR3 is CASRPGLAGDAGEETQYF. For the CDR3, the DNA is TGTGCCAGCAGACCCGGACTAGCGGGAGACGCTGGTGAGGAGACCCAGTACTTC.

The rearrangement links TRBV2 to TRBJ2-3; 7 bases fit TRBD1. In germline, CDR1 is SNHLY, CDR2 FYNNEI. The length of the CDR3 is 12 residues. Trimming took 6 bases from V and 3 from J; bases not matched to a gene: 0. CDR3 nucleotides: TGTGCCAGCAGGGGACAGACAGATACGCAGTATTTT. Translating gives CASRGQTDTQYF.

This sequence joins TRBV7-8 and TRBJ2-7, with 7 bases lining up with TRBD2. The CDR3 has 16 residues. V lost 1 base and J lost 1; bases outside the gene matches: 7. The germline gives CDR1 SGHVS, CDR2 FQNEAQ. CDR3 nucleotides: TGTGCCAGCAGCTTAGTAAGTGGACTAGTATCCTACGAGCAGTACTTC. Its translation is CASSLVSGLVSYEQYF.

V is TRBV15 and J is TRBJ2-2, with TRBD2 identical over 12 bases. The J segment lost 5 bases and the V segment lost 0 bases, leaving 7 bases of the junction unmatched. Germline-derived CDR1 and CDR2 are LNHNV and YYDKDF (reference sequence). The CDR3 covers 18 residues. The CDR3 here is CATSRDLAGGLMTGELFF. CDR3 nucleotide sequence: TGTGCCACCAGCAGAGATCTAGCGGGAGGGCTGATGACCGGGGAGCTGTTTTTT.

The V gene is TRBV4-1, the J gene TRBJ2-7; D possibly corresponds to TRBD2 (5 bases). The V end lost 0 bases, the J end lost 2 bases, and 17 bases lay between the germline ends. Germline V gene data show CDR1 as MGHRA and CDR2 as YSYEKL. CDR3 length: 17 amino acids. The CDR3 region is CASSQERRNRLPYEQYF. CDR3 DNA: TGCGCCAGCAGCCAAGAAAGGAGGAACAGACTGCCCTACGAGCAGTACTTC.

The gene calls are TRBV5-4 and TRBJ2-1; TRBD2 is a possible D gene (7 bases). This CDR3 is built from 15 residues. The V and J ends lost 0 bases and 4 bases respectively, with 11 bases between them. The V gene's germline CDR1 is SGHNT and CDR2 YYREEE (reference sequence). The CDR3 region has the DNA TGTGCCAGCAGCTTGGGCGGGGGCAGGTACAATGAGCAGTTCTTC. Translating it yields CASSLGGGRYNEQFF.

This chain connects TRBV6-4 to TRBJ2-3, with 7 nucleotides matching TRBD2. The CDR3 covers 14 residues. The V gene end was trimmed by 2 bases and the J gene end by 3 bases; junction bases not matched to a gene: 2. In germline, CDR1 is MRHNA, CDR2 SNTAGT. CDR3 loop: CASSDRGETDTQYF. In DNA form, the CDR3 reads TGTGCCAGCAGTGACCGGGGGGAAACAGATACGCAGTATTTT.

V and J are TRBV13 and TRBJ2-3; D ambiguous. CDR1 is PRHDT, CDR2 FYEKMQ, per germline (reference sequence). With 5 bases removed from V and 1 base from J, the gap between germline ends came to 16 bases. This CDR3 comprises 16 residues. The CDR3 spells CASSHGNGGRTDTQYF. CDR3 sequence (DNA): TGTGCCAGCAGCCACGGAAATGGCGGCCGCACAGATACGCAGTATTTT.

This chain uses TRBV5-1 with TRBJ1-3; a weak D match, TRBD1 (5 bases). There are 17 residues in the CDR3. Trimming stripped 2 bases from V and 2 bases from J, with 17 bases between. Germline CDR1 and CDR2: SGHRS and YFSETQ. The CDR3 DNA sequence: TGCGCCAGCAGCTTTTCATCCCCTGGGGGGGCTGGAAACACCATATATTTT. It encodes CASSFSSPGGAGNTIYF.

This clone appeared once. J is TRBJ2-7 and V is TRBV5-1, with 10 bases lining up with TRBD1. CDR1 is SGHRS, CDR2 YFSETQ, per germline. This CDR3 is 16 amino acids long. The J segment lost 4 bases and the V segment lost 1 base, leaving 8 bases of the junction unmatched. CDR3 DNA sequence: TGCGCCAGCAGCTTGTCGGAGGACAGGGGGTTTTACGAGCAGTACTTC. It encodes CASSLSEDRGFYEQYF.

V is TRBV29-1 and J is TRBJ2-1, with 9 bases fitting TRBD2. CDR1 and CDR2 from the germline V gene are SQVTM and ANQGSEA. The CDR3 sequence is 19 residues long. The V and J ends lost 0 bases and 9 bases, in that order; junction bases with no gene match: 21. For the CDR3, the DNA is TGCAGCGTTGAAGATTCTCTCATCATCTCAGCGGGAGGTTCTGGTGAGCAGTTCTTC. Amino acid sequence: CSVEDSLIISAGGSGEQFF.

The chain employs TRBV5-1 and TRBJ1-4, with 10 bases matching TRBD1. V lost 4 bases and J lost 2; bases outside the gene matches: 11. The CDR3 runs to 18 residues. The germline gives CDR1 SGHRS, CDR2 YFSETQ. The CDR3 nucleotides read TGCGCCAGCAGCGTAGGGACAGGGGTAGGAGTTACTAATGAAAAACTGTTTTTT. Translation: CASSVGTGVGVTNEKLFF. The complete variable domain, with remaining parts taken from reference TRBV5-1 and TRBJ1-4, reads KAGVTQTPRYLIKTRGQQVTLSCSPISGHRSVSWYQQTPGQGLQFLFEYFSETQRNKGNFPGRFSGRQFSNSRSEMNVSTLELGDSALYLCASSVGTGVGVTNEKLFFGSGTQLSVL.

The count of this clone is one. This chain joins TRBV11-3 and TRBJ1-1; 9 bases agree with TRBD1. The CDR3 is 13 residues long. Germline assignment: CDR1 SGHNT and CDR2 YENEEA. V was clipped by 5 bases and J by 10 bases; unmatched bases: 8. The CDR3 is CASSAGQGAVAFF. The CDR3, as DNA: TGTGCCAGCAGCGCGGGACAGGGCGCCGTAGCTTTCTTT.

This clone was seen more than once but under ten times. CDR3 nucleotide sequence: TGTGCCAGCAGTGGATGGGGACACCCCCCAGTCGAAGCTTTCTTT. It specifies CASSGWGHPPVEAFF. The V call is TRBV6-5, the J call TRBJ1-1, with D possibly being TRBD1 (6 bases). The germline CDR1 and CDR2 sequences are MNHEY and SVGAGI. Between the trimmed V and J ends, which lost 5 bases and 8 bases, there was a span of 21 bases. The CDR3 has 15 residues.

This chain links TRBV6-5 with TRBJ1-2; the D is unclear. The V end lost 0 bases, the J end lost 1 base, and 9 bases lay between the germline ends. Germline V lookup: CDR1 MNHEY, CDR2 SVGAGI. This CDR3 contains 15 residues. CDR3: CASSYSQYLNYGYTF. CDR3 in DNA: TGTGCCAGCAGTTACTCACAATACCTTAACTATGGCTACACCTTC.